This T cell receptor (beta chain) was sequenced in a study of low-dose radiotherapy and immunotherapy resistance in tumors. Turning to the study itself: A dose of 0.5 Gy per fraction was delivered to Cohort 1 every 2 weeks, for a total of 6.5 Gy. Cohort 2 patients were irradiated with 1 Gy every two weeks, reaching 13 Gy over 26 weeks. The regimen for patients comprised intravenous nivolumab 240 mg every two weeks plus intravenous ipilimumab 1 mg/kg every six weeks.

This clonotype was detected many times. Alpha and beta chains were covered, as first-strand cDNA relied on TRAV- and TRBV-specific primers. TCRs were put through 15 to 25 PCR cycles of amplification with Phusion. A constant-region primer and the V-primer adapter served as the primer pair. TCRdb reanalysed the reads using MiXCR and keeps one entry per CDR3 protein. The sample lists around 58,000 distinct CDR3 sequences; roughly 23% were seen once. The CDR3 runs to 14 residues. The germline CDR1 and CDR2 sequences are GTSNPN and SVGIG (reference sequence). Trimming pared 2 bases from V and 4 bases from J, leaving 14 bases between. The time point is: after trial treatment. Treatment in this sample: LDRT plus nivolumab, ipilimumab, low-dose cyclophosphamide and aspirin (RACIN trial).

This TCR was sampled from a male donor with prostate cancer. The sample consisted of PBMCs, taken after low-dose radiotherapy plus immunotherapy. The rearrangement joins TRBV30 to TRBJ1-1, with TRBD1 as a possible D gene (5 bases). CDR3 sequence: CAWSPLGRGTEAFF. CDR3 DNA sequence: TGTGCCTGGAGTCCTTTGGGGCGCGGCACTGAAGCTTTCTTT. Full variable domain (missing parts from reference TRBV30 and TRBJ1-1): SQTIHQWPATLVQPVGSPLSLECTVEGTSNPNLYWYRQAAGRGLQLLFYSVGIGQISSEVPQNLSASRPQDRQFILSSKKLLLSDSGFYLCAWSPLGRGTEAFFGQGTRLTVV.